This section outlines one T cell receptor (beta chain) sequence together with its context. Its antigen is still unknown. Trimming left V 8 bases short and J 3 bases short, with 8 bases between. This CDR3 region has 12 residues. Germline-derived CDR1 and CDR2 are MNHEY and SMNVEV (reference sequence). These data come from a study of T cells after posttransplantation cyclophosphamide. Study observations and caveats: Donor CD8+ memory clones often dominated recipient blood repertoires at later times.

Profiling relied on immunoSEQ multiplex PCR, and the TCRdb table lists in-frame clones only, not all of them. The sample holds 4,100 or so clones; around 82% are singletons and the top ten take 15% to 20%. Treatment was busulfan-fludarabine conditioning, a marrow graft, and cyclophosphamide on days +3 and +4. This chain joins TRBV27 and TRBJ1-3; D unclear. The source material was PBMCs, sampled 86 days after allogeneic stem cell transplant with posttransplant cyclophosphamide. The sequence derives from a male patient aged 50 to 60 who received an allogeneic stem cell transplant from an unrelated donor, was CMV-positive, and had acute GVHD only. Part of the T cell pool may stem from the graft donor. CDR3 in DNA: TGTGCCAGCCGGGATTTTGGAAACACCATATATTTT. It specifies CASRDFGNTIYF.